A single T cell receptor beta chain is shown here with its context. Antigen: not known. Trimming removed 5 bases at V and 1 base at J, with 16 bases between. Looked up from germline, CDR1 is SGHRS and CDR2 is YFSETQ. The CDR3 is 15 residues long. The study separated CD4+ cells into CD45RA+ naive and CD45RA-negative memory subsets. This specimen belongs to a study of shared clonotypes between healthy human individuals. TCRdb keeps only in-frame clones here, not all; method: immunoSEQ multiplex PCR. This sample has about 1.5 million clones, with 95% to 99% found just once. General observations from the study: A reduction in generation probabilities was seen for non-shared clonotypes relative to those shared by all four donors. Researchers sampled only blood; tissue repertoires likely differ. Few donors limited the genetic and exposure-history diversity represented.

The chain recombines TRBV5-1 with TRBJ2-7; D gene ambiguous. The clonotype comes from a young man in good health. Specimen: naive CD4+ T cells sorted from blood. The subset here: CD45RA+ positively selected. In nucleotides, the CDR3 is TGCGCCAGCAGGGTTCGAGTTGGTCCTTCCTACGAGCAGTACTTC. It specifies CASRVRVGPSYEQYF.